These T cell receptor beta chains were read from a single sample in a study of identical twins. TCRdb re-called the 5' RACE reads with MiXCR, one entry per CDR3 protein. The sample includes 700,000 or so distinct CDR3 sequences, approximately 9% of them seen just once. The data also belong to a second study, concerning yellow fever vaccine responses in identical twins.

Input material: PBMCs. The receptors come from a woman aged 18-29 years in good health. CDR3s include the opening cysteine and the closing phenylalanine or tryptophan. The D gene is left open where the match is weak. A clone size is listed for some rows: how often the clone was seen (once, few, many), or a class if it is expanded.

clone_size,j_call,cdr3_length,v_call,d_call,cdr3_aa,cdr3_nt
few,TRBJ2-5,15,TRBV29-1,-,CSPSQSQRRGETQYF,TGCAGCCCTTCCCAATCTCAACGCCGCGGGGAGACCCAGTACTTC
many,TRBJ1-2,12,TRBV20-1,TRBD1,CSAQTGGYGYTF,TGCAGTGCCCAGACAGGGGGCTATGGCTACACCTTC
many,TRBJ1-1,18,TRBV7-8,TRBD1,CASSYQGGTGRWNTEAFF,TGTGCCAGCAGCTACCAAGGGGGCACCGGACGATGGAACACTGAAGCTTTCTTT
-,TRBJ2-5,15,TRBV27,-,CASSLGGIDRGTQYF,TGTGCCAGCAGTCTAGGGGGAATCGACCGAGGGACCCAGTACTTC
-,TRBJ2-6,15,TRBV6-1,-,CASSLDISGANVLTF,TGTGCCAGCAGCCTGGACATCTCTGGGGCCAACGTCCTGACTTTC
-,TRBJ2-1,14,TRBV7-2,-,CASSLVVTRDEQFF,TGTGCCAGCAGCTTAGTCGTGACTCGGGATGAGCAGTTCTTC
few,TRBJ2-3,13,TRBV15,-,CATSLTGSDTQYF,TGTGCCACCAGCCTCACAGGGTCAGATACGCAGTATTTT
few,TRBJ2-1,16,TRBV11-2,-,CASSSWESGRYNEQFF,TGTGCCAGCAGCTCCTGGGAGTCGGGCAGGTACAATGAGCAGTTCTTC
many,TRBJ2-3,14,TRBV6-1,-,CATSSREGTDTQYF,TGTGCCACCTCGTCCAGGGAAGGCACAGATACGCAGTATTTT
-,TRBJ1-1,13,TRBV28,-,CASSLLGTTEAFF,TGTGCCAGCAGTTTATTAGGGACCACTGAAGCTTTCTTT
-,TRBJ2-3,19,TRBV12-3/TRBV12-4,-,CASSLVWQPGVVNTDTQYF,TGTGCCAGCAGTTTAGTCTGGCAGCCGGGTGTGGTGAACACAGATACGCAGTATTTT
few,TRBJ2-5,14,TRBV2,TRBD2,CASKRLAGLETQYF,TGTGCCAGCAAGCGGCTAGCGGGATTGGAGACCCAGTACTTC
-,TRBJ2-2,13,TRBV7-6,-,CASSLGEGGELFF,TGTGCCAGCAGCTTAGGCGAAGGGGGGGAGCTGTTTTTT
-,TRBJ1-1,15,TRBV7-3,-,CASSPGQPGDTEAFF,TGTGCCAGCAGCCCAGGACAGCCGGGGGACACTGAAGCTTTCTTT
few,TRBJ2-1,13,TRBV20-1,TRBD2,CSARDGTSLEQFF,TGCAGTGCTAGAGACGGGACTAGCCTTGAGCAGTTCTTC
few,TRBJ2-5,15,TRBV24-1,-,CATSGRTAMQETQYF,TGTGCCACCAGTGGAAGGACAGCGATGCAAGAGACCCAGTACTTC
-,TRBJ1-2,14,TRBV20-1,TRBD1,CSAIRDSKIYGYTF,TGCAGTGCCATCCGGGACAGCAAGATCTATGGCTACACCTTC
-,TRBJ2-1,14,TRBV20-1,-,CSLDSQGSYNEQFF,TGCAGCTTAGATAGTCAGGGTTCCTACAATGAGCAGTTCTTC
few,TRBJ2-1,11,TRBV12-3/TRBV12-4,TRBD1,CASSTDRGGFF,TGTGCCAGCAGTACCGACAGGGGAGGATTCTTC
-,TRBJ1-1,13,TRBV19,-,CASTTGGHTEAFF,TGTGCCAGTACTACGGGAGGGCACACTGAAGCTTTCTTT
-,TRBJ2-7,14,TRBV7-2,-,CACQPQPATYEQYF,TGTGCCTGTCAGCCACAACCCGCAACCTACGAGCAGTACTTC
-,TRBJ2-1,16,TRBV4-3,TRBD1,CASSTDRGNPYNERFF,TGCGCCAGCAGCACTGACAGGGGGAATCCTTACAATGAGCGGTTCTTC
-,TRBJ2-3,15,TRBV7-2,-,CASSLATLLTDTQYF,TGTGCCAGCAGCTTAGCTACTTTACTCACAGATACGCAGTATTTT